A selection of T cell receptor beta chains follows, all from one sample in a study of blood T cell repertoires in COVID-19. Clones were read by immunoSEQ multiplex PCR, and TCRdb kept only the in-frame ones, dropping some. The sample has about 230,000 clones; 80% to 85% are singletons. Input material: peripheral blood. All receptors derive from a woman over 75 with active or convalescent COVID-19. CDR3s include the opening cysteine and the closing phenylalanine or tryptophan. The order of the fields is J gene, V gene, D gene, clone size, CDR3 protein, CDR3 DNA. The D gene is left open where the match is weak. The size field is filled for only some rows; it gives once, few, many or a size class.

J gene: TRBJ2-1; V gene: TRBV11-3; D gene: TRBD1; clone size: .; CDR3 protein: CASSPPGGSFYEQFF; CDR3 DNA: TGTGCCAGCAGCCCTCCAGGGGGTTCCTTCTATGAGCAGTTCTTC
J gene: TRBJ1-1; V gene: TRBV5-1; D gene: .; clone size: .; CDR3 protein: CASSSRGMNTEAFF; CDR3 DNA: TGCGCCAGCAGCTCCCGCGGGATGAACACTGAAGCTTTCTTT
J gene: TRBJ1-2; V gene: TRBV27; D gene: .; clone size: .; CDR3 protein: CASSLSAGDYGYTF; CDR3 DNA: TGTGCCAGCAGTTTATCGGCAGGGGACTATGGCTACACCTTC
J gene: TRBJ2-7; V gene: TRBV28; D gene: TRBD2; clone size: .; CDR3 protein: CASSLWGTRTGEQYF; CDR3 DNA: TGTGCCAGCAGTTTATGGGGGACTAGGACGGGAGAGCAGTACTTC
J gene: TRBJ1-4; V gene: TRBV11-2; D gene: TRBD1; clone size: .; CDR3 protein: CASSLGTGGGEKLFF; CDR3 DNA: TGTGCCAGCAGCTTAGGGACAGGGGGCGGAGAAAAACTGTTTTTT
J gene: TRBJ2-7; V gene: TRBV9; D gene: TRBD2; clone size: many; CDR3 protein: CASSLAGGSYEQYF; CDR3 DNA: TGTGCCAGCAGCCTAGCGGGGGGAAGCTACGAGCAGTACTTC
J gene: TRBJ2-2; V gene: TRBV6-5; D gene: .; clone size: .; CDR3 protein: CASSYLTGELFF; CDR3 DNA: TGTGCCAGCAGTTACTTAACCGGGGAGCTGTTTTTT
J gene: TRBJ2-7; V gene: TRBV10-3; D gene: TRBD2; clone size: .; CDR3 protein: CAISESSGSTYEQYF; CDR3 DNA: TGTGCCATCAGTGAGAGTAGCGGGAGCACGTACGAGCAGTACTTC
J gene: TRBJ2-5; V gene: TRBV2; D gene: TRBD2; clone size: once; CDR3 protein: CASCMNRAGGEETQYF; CDR3 DNA: TGTGCCAGCTGTATGAACCGAGCGGGGGGGGAGGAGACCCAGTACTTC
J gene: TRBJ2-1; V gene: TRBV12-3/TRBV12-4; D gene: .; clone size: .; CDR3 protein: CASRSGTTNEQFF; CDR3 DNA: TGTGCCAGCAGGTCCGGGACAACCAATGAGCAGTTCTTC
J gene: TRBJ2-2; V gene: TRBV5-1; D gene: TRBD1; clone size: .; CDR3 protein: CASSLVQGDTGELFF; CDR3 DNA: TGCGCCAGCAGCTTGGTCCAGGGGGACACCGGGGAGCTGTTTTTT
J gene: TRBJ2-3; V gene: TRBV24-1; D gene: .; clone size: .; CDR3 protein: CATEASTPGTDTQYF; CDR3 DNA: TGTGCCACGGAGGCTTCTACGCCGGGGACAGATACGCAGTATTTT
J gene: TRBJ1-2; V gene: TRBV28; D gene: .; clone size: once; CDR3 protein: CASRGSYGYTF; CDR3 DNA: TGTGCCAGCAGGGGCAGCTATGGCTACACCTTC
J gene: TRBJ2-7; V gene: TRBV30; D gene: TRBD1; clone size: .; CDR3 protein: CAWILRDRGFYEQYF; CDR3 DNA: TGTGCCTGGATCCTCCGGGACAGGGGGTTCTACGAGCAGTACTTC
J gene: TRBJ2-3; V gene: TRBV19; D gene: .; clone size: .; CDR3 protein: CASSIGPRVDTQYF; CDR3 DNA: TGTGCCAGTAGTATAGGTCCCCGAGTGGATACGCAGTATTTT
J gene: TRBJ1-2; V gene: TRBV20-1; D gene: .; clone size: .; CDR3 protein: CSDRRSTGYTF; CDR3 DNA: TGCAGTGATCGACGGAGTACAGGCTACACCTTC
J gene: TRBJ2-5; V gene: TRBV7-7; D gene: TRBD1; clone size: .; CDR3 protein: CASSAGQGVETQYF; CDR3 DNA: TGTGCCAGCAGCGCGGGACAGGGGGTCGAGACCCAGTACTTC
J gene: TRBJ1-2; V gene: TRBV12-5; D gene: .; clone size: few; CDR3 protein: CASDKMRGRGYTF; CDR3 DNA: TGTGCTAGTGATAAGATGAGAGGGCGCGGCTACACCTTC
J gene: TRBJ2-3; V gene: TRBV5-4; D gene: TRBD2; clone size: .; CDR3 protein: CASSGGAGGTDTQYF; CDR3 DNA: TGTGCCAGCAGCGGGGGCGCGGGAGGAACAGATACGCAGTATTTT
J gene: TRBJ2-5; V gene: TRBV19; D gene: TRBD2; clone size: .; CDR3 protein: CASRRAGEETQYF; CDR3 DNA: TGTGCCAGTAGGCGAGCGGGGGAAGAGACCCAGTACTTC
J gene: TRBJ1-1; V gene: TRBV3-1/TRBV3-2; D gene: .; clone size: .; CDR3 protein: CASSQFGGDTEAFF; CDR3 DNA: TGTGCCAGCAGCCAATTCGGGGGGGACACTGAAGCTTTCTTT
J gene: TRBJ2-7; V gene: TRBV7-2; D gene: .; clone size: .; CDR3 protein: CASSKDWGAYEQYF; CDR3 DNA: TGTGCCAGCAGCAAGGACTGGGGAGCCTACGAGCAGTACTTC
J gene: TRBJ2-2; V gene: TRBV18; D gene: .; clone size: .; CDR3 protein: CASSSDSLGELFF; CDR3 DNA: TGTGCCAGCTCATCCGACAGTCTCGGGGAGCTGTTTTTT
J gene: TRBJ1-6; V gene: TRBV5-6; D gene: TRBD1; clone size: .; CDR3 protein: CASSRKTGGNSPLHF; CDR3 DNA: TGTGCCAGCAGCAGAAAGACAGGGGGGAATTCACCCCTCCACTTT
J gene: TRBJ2-3; V gene: TRBV18; D gene: TRBD2; clone size: .; CDR3 protein: CASSPGGLAGGHGTQYF; CDR3 DNA: TGTGCCAGCTCTCCAGGTGGACTAGCGGGGGGGCATGGTACGCAGTATTTT
J gene: TRBJ2-5; V gene: TRBV28; D gene: .; clone size: .; CDR3 protein: CASSSTGTVTSETQYF; CDR3 DNA: TGTGCCAGCAGTTCGACAGGAACGGTAACATCAGAGACCCAGTACTTC
J gene: TRBJ2-7; V gene: TRBV5-1; D gene: TRBD1; clone size: .; CDR3 protein: CASSKTGDEQYF; CDR3 DNA: TGCGCCAGCAGCAAGACAGGGGACGAGCAGTACTTC
J gene: TRBJ2-5; V gene: TRBV25-1; D gene: .; clone size: .; CDR3 protein: CASSEWGRSWETQYF; CDR3 DNA: TGTGCCAGCAGTGAATGGGGCAGGAGTTGGGAGACCCAGTACTTC
J gene: TRBJ1-2; V gene: TRBV3-1/TRBV3-2; D gene: TRBD1; clone size: .; CDR3 protein: CASSQGTGGNYGYTF; CDR3 DNA: TGTGCCAGCAGCCAAGGGACAGGGGGCAACTATGGCTACACCTTC
J gene: TRBJ2-3; V gene: TRBV6-2/TRBV6-3; D gene: TRBD2; clone size: .; CDR3 protein: CASSPGLETDTQYF; CDR3 DNA: TGTGCCAGCAGCCCGGGACTAGAAACAGATACGCAGTATTTT
J gene: TRBJ2-6; V gene: TRBV19; D gene: .; clone size: .; CDR3 protein: CASSIFPRGANVLTF; CDR3 DNA: TGTGCCAGTAGTATCTTCCCTAGGGGGGCCAACGTCCTGACTTTC
J gene: TRBJ1-5; V gene: TRBV11-2; D gene: .; clone size: .; CDR3 protein: CASSVGQNQPQHF; CDR3 DNA: TGTGCCAGCAGCGTAGGACAGAATCAGCCCCAGCATTTT
J gene: TRBJ2-7; V gene: TRBV11-2; D gene: TRBD1; clone size: few; CDR3 protein: CASSLATGQTSYEQYF; CDR3 DNA: TGTGCCAGCAGCTTGGCCACGGGACAGACCTCCTACGAGCAGTACTTC
J gene: TRBJ2-5; V gene: TRBV19; D gene: TRBD2; clone size: .; CDR3 protein: CASSPRGVGLALPGGETQYF; CDR3 DNA: TGTGCCAGTAGTCCCCGAGGAGTAGGGCTAGCGCTCCCGGGGGGGGAGACCCAGTACTTC
J gene: TRBJ2-4; V gene: TRBV7-2; D gene: TRBD1; clone size: .; CDR3 protein: CASSLEGQGASIQYF; CDR3 DNA: TGTGCCAGCAGCTTAGAGGGACAGGGGGCAAGCATTCAGTACTTC
J gene: TRBJ2-3; V gene: TRBV7-3; D gene: .; clone size: .; CDR3 protein: CASSFYGADTQYF; CDR3 DNA: TGTGCCAGCAGCTTCTACGGGGCAGATACGCAGTATTTT
J gene: TRBJ2-5; V gene: TRBV5-6; D gene: .; clone size: .; CDR3 protein: CASSLQGTKETQYF; CDR3 DNA: TGTGCCAGCAGCTTGCAGGGGACGAAAGAGACCCAGTACTTC
J gene: TRBJ2-2; V gene: TRBV5-1; D gene: TRBD2; clone size: .; CDR3 protein: CASSVATGLREGGELFF; CDR3 DNA: TGCGCCAGCAGTGTAGCAACGGGACTACGAGAGGGCGGGGAGCTGTTTTTT
J gene: TRBJ1-1; V gene: TRBV6-5; D gene: .; clone size: .; CDR3 protein: CASISTGGNTEAFF; CDR3 DNA: TGTGCCAGCATTTCGACAGGAGGGAACACTGAAGCTTTCTTT
J gene: TRBJ2-5; V gene: TRBV18; D gene: .; clone size: .; CDR3 protein: CASSRGKEETQYF; CDR3 DNA: TGTGCCAGCTCACGAGGGAAGGAAGAGACCCAGTACTTC
J gene: TRBJ1-5; V gene: TRBV28; D gene: .; clone size: .; CDR3 protein: CASSPTGGRPQHF; CDR3 DNA: TGTGCCAGCAGTCCAACCGGGGGACGGCCCCAGCATTTT
J gene: TRBJ2-1; V gene: TRBV5-6; D gene: TRBD1; clone size: .; CDR3 protein: CASTPLQGASYNEQFF; CDR3 DNA: TGTGCCAGCACGCCCCTACAGGGGGCATCCTACAATGAGCAGTTCTTC
J gene: TRBJ1-6; V gene: TRBV18; D gene: .; clone size: .; CDR3 protein: CASSPPTGTYSPLHF; CDR3 DNA: TGTGCCAGCTCACCACCGACAGGAACTTATTCACCCCTCCACTTT
J gene: TRBJ1-1; V gene: TRBV6-4; D gene: .; clone size: .; CDR3 protein: CASSDREGMMNTEAFF; CDR3 DNA: TGTGCCAGCAGTGACCGGGAGGGGATGATGAACACTGAAGCTTTCTTT
J gene: TRBJ2-5; V gene: TRBV19; D gene: .; clone size: .; CDR3 protein: CASSTLTGGTQYF; CDR3 DNA: TGTGCCAGTAGTACCCTCACTGGTGGGACCCAGTACTTC